This record concerns one TCR beta chain sequence. Antigen unknown. Here immunoSEQ multiplex PCR was the method, and the copy in TCRdb shows in-frame clones only, minus some. The table has some 40,000 clones, about 80% seen once. V was clipped by 4 bases and J by 5 bases, with 11 bases between them. Germline V gene sequence: CDR1 SGHRS, CDR2 YFSETQ. The CDR3 covers 13 residues. Controls that were healthy consisted of blood donors whose median age was 56 years (range about 21-70), with 45% to 60% female. This entry belongs to a study of somatic mutations in cytotoxic T cells in rheumatoid arthritis. Study context: Flow sorting yielded some V beta antibody-stained T-cell populations at nearly 100% purity, among them V beta1+ cells sequenced for TCRB. The study's findings and limits: TRBV07 appeared slightly underrepresented in the rheumatoid arthritis patients. That finding was not adjusted to account for multiple comparisons.

J is TRBJ2-3 and V is TRBV5-1; unclear D gene. Sequenced input: CD8+ T cells sorted from blood. The TCR originated in a man between 35 and 55 years old in good health. CDR3 amino acids: CASSLSYGDTQYF. DNA for the CDR3: TGCGCCAGCAGCCTCAGCTATGGAGATACGCAGTATTTT.